The clone carrying this T cell receptor beta chain qualifies as medium-sized (0.01 to 0.1%). These data belong to a study of blood T cell repertoires in COVID-19. Measured with immunoSEQ multiplex PCR; TCRdb has only the in-frame clones, and not every one. The sample has tens of thousands of clones, roughly 80% seen once; the top ten hold approximately 2.3%. The TCR comes from a man in his 70s with COVID-19, enrolled during active disease. Sequenced: peripheral blood.

CDR3 bases: TGTGCCAGCAGCCCGACAGGCTACGAGCAGTACTTC. This sequence encodes CASSPTGYEQYF. This chain connects TRBV5-4 to TRBJ2-7, with D perhaps matching TRBD1 (6 bases). CDR1 is SGHNT and CDR2 is YYREEE in the germline V gene (reference sequence). V lost 4 bases and J lost 3, with 8 bases in between. The CDR3 is 12 amino acids.